The source of this TCR beta chain is a study of Graves' ophthalmopathy and Graves' hyperthyroidism. The study's findings and limits: Blood also held most thyroid clonotypes expanded above 0.001 frequency.

The table lists this clonotype with many counts. What it binds is unknown. The CDR3 extends over 13 amino acids. The germline gives CDR1 MDHEN, CDR2 SYDVKM. V was pared by 7 bases and J by 7 bases, with 9 bases of the junction left unmatched. With a duration under 3 months, ophthalmopathy in the donors showed moderate-to-severe activity, CAS ≥3 and NOSPECS ≥4. As the template, RNA transcripts were used to amplify TCR beta CDR3 regions. Investigators did first-round RT-PCR with HTBI primers, then second-round multiplex PCR. TCRdb analysed the multiplex PCR reads with MiXCR anew, one entry per CDR3 protein. The sample has 170,000 or so distinct CDR3 sequences; 30% to 45% are singletons.

Sequencing was done on a sample of peripheral blood. This clonotype was obtained from a man younger than 45 with Graves' ophthalmopathy. The rearrangement links TRBV28 to TRBJ2-7, with 8 positions matching TRBD1. CDR3 sequence: CASTGQGAPEQYF. The CDR3 DNA follows: TGTGCCAGCACGGGCCAGGGGGCGCCGGAGCAGTACTTC.